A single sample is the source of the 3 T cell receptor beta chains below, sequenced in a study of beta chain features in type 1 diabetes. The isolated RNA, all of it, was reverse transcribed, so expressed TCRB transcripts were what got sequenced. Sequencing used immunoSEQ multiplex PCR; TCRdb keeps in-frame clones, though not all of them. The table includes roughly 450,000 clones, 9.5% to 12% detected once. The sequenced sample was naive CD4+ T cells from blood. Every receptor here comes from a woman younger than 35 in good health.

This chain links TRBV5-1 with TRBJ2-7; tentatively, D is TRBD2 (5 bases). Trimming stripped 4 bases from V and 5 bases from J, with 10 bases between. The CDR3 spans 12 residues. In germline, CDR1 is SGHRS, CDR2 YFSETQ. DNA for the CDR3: TGCGCCAGCAGCCCCCCCGGGGACGAGCAGTACTTC. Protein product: CASSPPGDEQYF.

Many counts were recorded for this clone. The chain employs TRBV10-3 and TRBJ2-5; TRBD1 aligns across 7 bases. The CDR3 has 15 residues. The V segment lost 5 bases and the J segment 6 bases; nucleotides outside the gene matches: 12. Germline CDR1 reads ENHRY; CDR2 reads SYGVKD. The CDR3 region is CAISSRQGIGKTQYF. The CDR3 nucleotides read TGTGCCATCAGTTCCAGACAGGGTATAGGGAAGACCCAGTACTTC.

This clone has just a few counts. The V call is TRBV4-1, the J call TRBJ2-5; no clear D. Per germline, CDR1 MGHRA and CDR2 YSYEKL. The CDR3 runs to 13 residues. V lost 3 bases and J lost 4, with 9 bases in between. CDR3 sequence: CASSQIMGETQYF. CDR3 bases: TGCGCCAGCAGCCAGATCATGGGAGAGACCCAGTACTTC.